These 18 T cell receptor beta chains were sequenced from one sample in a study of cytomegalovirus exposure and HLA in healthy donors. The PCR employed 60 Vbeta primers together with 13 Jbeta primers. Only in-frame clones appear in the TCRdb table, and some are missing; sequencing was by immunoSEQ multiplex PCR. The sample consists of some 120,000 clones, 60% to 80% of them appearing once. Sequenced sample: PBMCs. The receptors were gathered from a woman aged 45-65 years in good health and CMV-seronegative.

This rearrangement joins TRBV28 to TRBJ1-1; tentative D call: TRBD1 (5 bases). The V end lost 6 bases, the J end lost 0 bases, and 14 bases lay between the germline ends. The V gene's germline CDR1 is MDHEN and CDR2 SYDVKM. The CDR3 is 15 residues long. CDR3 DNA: TGTGCCAGCAGGGCCCCGGGCAGGGTGAACACTGAAGCTTTCTTT. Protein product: CASRAPGRVNTEAFF. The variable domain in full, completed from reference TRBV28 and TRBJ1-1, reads DVKVTQSSRYLVKRTGEKVFLECVQDMDHENMFWYRQDPGLGLRLIYFSYDVKMKEKGDIPEGYSVSREKKERFSLILESASTNQTSMYLCASRAPGRVNTEAFFGQGTRLTVV.

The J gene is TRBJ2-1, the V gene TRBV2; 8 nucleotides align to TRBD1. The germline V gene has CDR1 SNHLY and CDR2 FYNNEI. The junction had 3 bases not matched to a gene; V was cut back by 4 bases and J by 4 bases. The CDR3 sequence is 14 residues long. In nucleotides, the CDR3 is TGTGCCAGCAGTGCCAGGGGGCTTTACAATGAGCAGTTCTTC. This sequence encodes CASSARGLYNEQFF.

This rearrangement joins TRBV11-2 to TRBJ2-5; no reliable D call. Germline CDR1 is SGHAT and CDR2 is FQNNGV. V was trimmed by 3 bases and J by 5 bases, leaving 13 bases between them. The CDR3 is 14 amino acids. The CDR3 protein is CASSFSTLGETQYF. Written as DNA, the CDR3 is TGTGCCAGCAGCTTTTCCACGCTCGGGGAGACCCAGTACTTC.

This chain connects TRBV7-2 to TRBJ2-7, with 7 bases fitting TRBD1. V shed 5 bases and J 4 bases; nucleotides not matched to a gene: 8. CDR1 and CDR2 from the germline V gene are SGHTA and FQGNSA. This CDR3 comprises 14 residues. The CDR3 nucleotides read TGTGCCAGCAGCACTAACAGGGGCGGTTACGAGCAGTACTTC. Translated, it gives CASSTNRGGYEQYF.

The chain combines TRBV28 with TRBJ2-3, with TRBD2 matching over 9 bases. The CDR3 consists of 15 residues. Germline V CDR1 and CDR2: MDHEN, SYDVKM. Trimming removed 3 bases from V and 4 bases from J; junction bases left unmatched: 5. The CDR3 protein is CASSFYGLASDTQYF. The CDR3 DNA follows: TGTGCCAGCAGTTTCTACGGACTAGCGTCAGATACGCAGTATTTT.

CDR3 DNA: TGTGCCAGCACCCCTGCTCCGGGACGGGAGGACTCTGGCTACACCTTC. As protein: CASTPAPGREDSGYTF. V usage is TRBV6-6 and J usage is TRBJ1-2, with D possibly matching TRBD1 (5 bases). Trimming shortened V by 7 bases and J by 7 bases, and 25 bases separated the two germline ends. Germline loops: CDR1 MNHNY, CDR2 SVGAGI (reference sequence). The CDR3 contains 16 residues.

CDR3 sequence: CASSRGQGRVTGELFF. The CDR3 nucleotides read TGCGCCAGCAGCCGAGGACAGGGGCGGGTGACCGGGGAGCTGTTTTTT. This chain connects TRBV4-1 to TRBJ2-2, with TRBD1 identical over 9 bases. The CDR3 contains 16 residues. Germline CDR1 reads MGHRA; CDR2 reads YSYEKL. Trimming removed 4 bases from V and 5 bases from J; junction bases left unmatched: 8.

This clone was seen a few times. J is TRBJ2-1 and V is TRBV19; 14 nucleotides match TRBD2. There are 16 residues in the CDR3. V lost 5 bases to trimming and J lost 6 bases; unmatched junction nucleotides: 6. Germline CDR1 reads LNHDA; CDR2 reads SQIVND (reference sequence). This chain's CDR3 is CASSLSGLAGANEQFF. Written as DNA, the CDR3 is TGTGCCAGTAGTTTGTCGGGACTAGCGGGAGCCAATGAGCAGTTCTTC.

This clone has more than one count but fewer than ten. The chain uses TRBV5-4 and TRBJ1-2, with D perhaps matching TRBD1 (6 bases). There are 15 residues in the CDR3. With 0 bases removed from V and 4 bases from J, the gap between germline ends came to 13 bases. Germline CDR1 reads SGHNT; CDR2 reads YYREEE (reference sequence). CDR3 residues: CASSLEGGGSYGYTF. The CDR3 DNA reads TGTGCCAGCAGCTTGGAGGGGGGGGGATCCTATGGCTACACCTTC. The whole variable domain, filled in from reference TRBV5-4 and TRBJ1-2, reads ETGVTQSPTHLIKTRGQQVTLRCSSQSGHNTVSWYQQALGQGPQFIFQYYREEENGRGNFPPRFSGLQFPNYSSELNVNALELDDSALYLCASSLEGGGSYGYTFGSGTRLTVV.

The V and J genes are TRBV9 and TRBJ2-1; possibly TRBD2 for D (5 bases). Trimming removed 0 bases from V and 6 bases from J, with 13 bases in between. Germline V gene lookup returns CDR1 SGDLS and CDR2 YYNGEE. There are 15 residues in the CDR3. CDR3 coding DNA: TGTGCCAGCAGCGTAGCTGAGGGCTTTGGCAATGAGCAGTTCTTC. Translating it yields CASSVAEGFGNEQFF.

The CDR3 reads CASSLGAGLTEAFF. In DNA, the CDR3 is TGTGCCAGCAGTTTAGGGGCAGGGCTGACTGAAGCTTTCTTT. The V call is TRBV28, the J call TRBJ1-1; a possible D gene is TRBD1 (5 bases). This CDR3 is built from 14 residues. Trimming shortened V by 2 bases and J by 5 bases, and 12 bases separated the two germline ends. CDR1 and CDR2 from the germline V gene are MDHEN and SYDVKM.

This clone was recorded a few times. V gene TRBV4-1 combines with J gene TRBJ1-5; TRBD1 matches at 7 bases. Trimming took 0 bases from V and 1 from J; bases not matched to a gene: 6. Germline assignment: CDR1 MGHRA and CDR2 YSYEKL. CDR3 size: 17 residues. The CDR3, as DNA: TGCGCCAGCAGCCAAGATGGAGGGGGCCAGAGCAATCAGCCCCAGCATTTT. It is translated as CASSQDGGGQSNQPQHF.

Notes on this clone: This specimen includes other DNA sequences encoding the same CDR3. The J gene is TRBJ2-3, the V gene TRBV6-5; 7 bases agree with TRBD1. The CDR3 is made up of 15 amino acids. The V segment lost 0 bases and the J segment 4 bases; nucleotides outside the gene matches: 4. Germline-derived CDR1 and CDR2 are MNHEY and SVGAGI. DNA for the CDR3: TGTGCCAGCAGTTACTCTGCAGGGGGAGCAGATACGCAGTATTTT. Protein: CASSYSAGGADTQYF.

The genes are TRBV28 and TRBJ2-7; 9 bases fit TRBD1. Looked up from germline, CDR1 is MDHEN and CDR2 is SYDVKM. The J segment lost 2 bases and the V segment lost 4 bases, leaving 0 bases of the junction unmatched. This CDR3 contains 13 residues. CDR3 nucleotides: TGTGCCAGCAGTTACAGGGGGCCCTACGAGCAGTACTTC. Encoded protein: CASSYRGPYEQYF.

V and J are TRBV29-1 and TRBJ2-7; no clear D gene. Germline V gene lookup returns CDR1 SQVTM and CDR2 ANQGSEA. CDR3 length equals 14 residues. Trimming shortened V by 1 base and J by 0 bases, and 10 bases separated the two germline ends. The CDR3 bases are TGCAGCGTTGAAGGTCTAGGCAACTCCTACGAGCAGTACTTC. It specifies CSVEGLGNSYEQYF.

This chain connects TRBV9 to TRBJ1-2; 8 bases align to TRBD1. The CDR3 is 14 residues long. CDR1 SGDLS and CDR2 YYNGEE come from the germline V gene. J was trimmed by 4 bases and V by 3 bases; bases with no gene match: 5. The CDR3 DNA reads TGTGCCAGCAGCGCATCCGGGACAGGCTATGGCTACACCTTC. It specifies CASSASGTGYGYTF.

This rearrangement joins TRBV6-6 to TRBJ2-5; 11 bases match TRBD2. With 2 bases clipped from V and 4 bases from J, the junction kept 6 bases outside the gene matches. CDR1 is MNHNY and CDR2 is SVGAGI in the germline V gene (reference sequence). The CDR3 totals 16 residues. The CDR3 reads CASSYPPGTSGETQYF. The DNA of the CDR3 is TGTGCCAGCAGTTACCCACCCGGGACTAGCGGAGAGACCCAGTACTTC.

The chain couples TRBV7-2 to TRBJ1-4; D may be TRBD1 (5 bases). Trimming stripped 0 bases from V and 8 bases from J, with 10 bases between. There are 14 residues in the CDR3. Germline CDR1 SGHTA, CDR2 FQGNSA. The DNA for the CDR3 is TGTGCCAGCAGCTTAGCGGGGGGGGTCGAAAAACTGTTTTTT. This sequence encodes CASSLAGGVEKLFF. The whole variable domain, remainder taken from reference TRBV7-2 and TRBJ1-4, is GAGVSQSPSNKVTEKGKDVELRCDPISGHTALYWYRQSLGQGLEFLIYFQGNSAPDKSGLPSDRFSAERTGGSVSTLTIQRTQQEDSAVYLCASSLAGGVEKLFFGSGTQLSVL.